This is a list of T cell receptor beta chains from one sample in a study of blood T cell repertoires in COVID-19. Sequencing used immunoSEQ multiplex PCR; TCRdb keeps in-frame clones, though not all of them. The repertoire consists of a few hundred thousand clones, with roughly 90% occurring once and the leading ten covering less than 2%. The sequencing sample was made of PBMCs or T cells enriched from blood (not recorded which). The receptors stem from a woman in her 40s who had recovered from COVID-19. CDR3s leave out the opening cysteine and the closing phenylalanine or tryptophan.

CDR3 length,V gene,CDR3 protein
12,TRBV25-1,ASSPNRQNYGYT
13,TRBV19,ASKFVETGYQPQH
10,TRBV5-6,ASSLLRDEQF
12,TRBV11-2,ASRFGTGGYEQY
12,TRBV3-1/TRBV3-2,ASSQDRVWEKLF
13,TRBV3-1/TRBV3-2,ASSLAGRTYNEQF
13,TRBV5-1,ASCLSGRAVDTQY
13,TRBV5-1,ASSPFTGLAGEQY
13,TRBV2,ASSEARREGNIQY
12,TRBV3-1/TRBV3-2,ASSHSPGSGEQF
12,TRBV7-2,ASSLGQDRIKAF
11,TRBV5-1,ASSFEINTEAF
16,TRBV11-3,ASSLVGTGEVGANVLT
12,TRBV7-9,ASSTRQGVYEAF
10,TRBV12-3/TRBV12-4,ASSHRVSGYT
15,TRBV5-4,ASSSPSDRAGANVLT
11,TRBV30,AWTDRFGQPQH
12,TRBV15,ATSRDRGLVTQY
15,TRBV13,ASSSTLVSGSTDTQY
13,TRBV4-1,ASSQRLAGPGELF
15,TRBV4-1,ASSLGSGGARGDTQY
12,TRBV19,ASFHRRGDEGYT
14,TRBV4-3,ASSQGTSGIGYTQY
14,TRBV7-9,ASSSPGLAGVNEQF
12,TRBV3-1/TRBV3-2,ASSHGASNQPQH
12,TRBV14,ASSSGARGYGYT
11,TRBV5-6,ASSLDRGYEQY
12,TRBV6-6,ASSYARESYGYT
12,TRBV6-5,ASRPDSGYSPLH
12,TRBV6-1,ASSPTGSTDTQY
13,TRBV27,ASRARDRAYNEQF
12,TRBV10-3,AISVDSLVQPQH
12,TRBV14,ASSRTGSGNTIY
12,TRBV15,ATSVRQWSYEQY
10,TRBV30,ACGTTTYEQY
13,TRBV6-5,ASSPPGLVGYEQY
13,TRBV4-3,ASSQGTGVGYEQY
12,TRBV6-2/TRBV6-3,ASSYGPGYNEQF
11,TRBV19,ASEPAWATEAF
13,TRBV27,ASRTGTGGTYEQY
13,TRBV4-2,ASSQDHGGRSPLH
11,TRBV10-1,ASSDDSDNEAF
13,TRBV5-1,ASSFREYKTGELF
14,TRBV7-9,ASSTGIRSSYNEQF
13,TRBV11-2,ASSQDRVGGQPQH
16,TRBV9,ASSVPRDSTLSGNTIY
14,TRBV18,ASSPRTGQMNTEAF
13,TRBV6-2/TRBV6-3,ASSYSGGGGYEQY
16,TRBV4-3,ASSQDSPRDREYNEQF
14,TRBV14,ASSQLATSGANVLT